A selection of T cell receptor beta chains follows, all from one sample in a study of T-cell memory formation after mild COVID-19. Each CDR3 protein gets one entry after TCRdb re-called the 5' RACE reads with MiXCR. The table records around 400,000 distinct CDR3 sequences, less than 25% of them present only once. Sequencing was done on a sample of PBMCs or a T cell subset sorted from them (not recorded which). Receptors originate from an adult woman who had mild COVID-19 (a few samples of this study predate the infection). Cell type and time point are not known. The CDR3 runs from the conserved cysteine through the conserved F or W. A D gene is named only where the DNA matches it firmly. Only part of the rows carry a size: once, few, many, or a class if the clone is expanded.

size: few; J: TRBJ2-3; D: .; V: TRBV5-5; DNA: TGTGCCAGCAGCTTGGGGAAAGCTTTACAGGTTGATACGCAGTATTTT; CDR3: CASSLGKALQVDTQYF
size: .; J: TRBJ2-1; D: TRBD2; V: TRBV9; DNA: TGTGCCAGCAGCGTACAAGCGGGGGAGTCCTACAATGAGCAGTTCTTC; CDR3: CASSVQAGESYNEQFF
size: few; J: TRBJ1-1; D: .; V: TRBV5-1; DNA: TGCGCCAGCAGCTTGGTGCCCGTGAACACTGAAGCTTTCTTT; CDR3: CASSLVPVNTEAFF
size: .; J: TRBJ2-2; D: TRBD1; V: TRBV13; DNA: TGTGCCAGCAGCTCCGGACAGGAGGCCGGGGAGCTGTTTTTT; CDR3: CASSSGQEAGELFF
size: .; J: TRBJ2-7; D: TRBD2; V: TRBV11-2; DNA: TGTGCCAGCAGGTCCCTAGCGGGGGGGCTCTACGAGCAGTACTTC; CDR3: CASRSLAGGLYEQYF
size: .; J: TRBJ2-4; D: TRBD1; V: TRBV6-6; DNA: TGTGCCAGCAGTTATCTTGTCAGTAGACAGGGCGGAAACATTCAGTACTTC; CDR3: CASSYLVSRQGGNIQYF
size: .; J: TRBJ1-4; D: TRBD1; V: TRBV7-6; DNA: TGTGCCAGCAGCTTACAGGGGGGAAATGAAAAACTGTTTTTT; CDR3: CASSLQGGNEKLFF
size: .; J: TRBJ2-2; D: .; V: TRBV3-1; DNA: TGTGCCAGCACCCCGCAGGACAGAGCGAACACCGGGGAGCTGTTTTTT; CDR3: CASTPQDRANTGELFF
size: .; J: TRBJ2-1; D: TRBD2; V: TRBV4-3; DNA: TGCGCCAGCAGCCAAGATAGGCTTTGGGCGAACTCGGCCCGCGGGAGTATAGACAATGAGCAGTTCTTC; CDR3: CASSQDRLWANSARGSIDNEQFF
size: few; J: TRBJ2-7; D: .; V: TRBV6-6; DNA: TGTGCCGTCGGGGAGTTATACGAGCAGTACTTC; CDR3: CAVGELYEQYF
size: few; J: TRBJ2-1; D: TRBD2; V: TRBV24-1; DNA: TGTGCCATCGGGACTAGCGGGGTCGTTGAGCAGTTCTTC; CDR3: CAIGTSGVVEQFF
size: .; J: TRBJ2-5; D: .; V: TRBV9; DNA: TGTGCCAGCAGCGTAGACGGGAGACAAGAGACCCAGTACTTC; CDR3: CASSVDGRQETQYF
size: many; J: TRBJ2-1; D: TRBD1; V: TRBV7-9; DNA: TGTGCCAGCTTGTTACAGGGGTACAATGAGCAGTTCTTC; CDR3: CASLLQGYNEQFF
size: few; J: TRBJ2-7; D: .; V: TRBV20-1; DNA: TGCAGTGCTAGAGATGGCCGGCCCGGTGAGCAGTACTTC; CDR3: CSARDGRPGEQYF
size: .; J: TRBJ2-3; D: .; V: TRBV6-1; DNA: TGTGCCAGCAGTGAAGGCAGGGGTGGAGATACGCAGTATTTT; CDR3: CASSEGRGGDTQYF
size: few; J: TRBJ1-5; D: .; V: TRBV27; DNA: TGTGCCAGCAGCCCCGGGACACCGGGTCAGCCCCAGCATTTT; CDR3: CASSPGTPGQPQHF
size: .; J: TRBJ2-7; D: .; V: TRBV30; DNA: TGTGCCTGGAGTGCTGACACCCTGGACTACGAGCAGTACTTC; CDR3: CAWSADTLDYEQYF
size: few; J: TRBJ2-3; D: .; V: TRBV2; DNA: TGTGCCAGCAGTGAGCAGCAATTACTGACAGATACGCAGTATTTT; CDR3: CASSEQQLLTDTQYF
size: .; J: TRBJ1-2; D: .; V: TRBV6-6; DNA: TGTGCCAGCAGTTACGAGGGGGGAAGAGGCTACACCTTC; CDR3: CASSYEGGRGYTF
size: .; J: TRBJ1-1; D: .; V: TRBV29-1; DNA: TGCAGCGTTGACGAGGGCGAAGCTTTCTTT; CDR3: CSVDEGEAFF
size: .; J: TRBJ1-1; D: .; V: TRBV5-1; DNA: TGCGCCAGCAGCTTGGTTGGCAGGGAGAACACTGAAGCTTTCTTT; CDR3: CASSLVGRENTEAFF
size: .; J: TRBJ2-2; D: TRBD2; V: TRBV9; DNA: TGTGCCAGCAGCGTTCGGGGAGGGGAGGTCACCGGGGAGCTGTTTTTT; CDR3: CASSVRGGEVTGELFF
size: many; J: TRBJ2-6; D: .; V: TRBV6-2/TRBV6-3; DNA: TGTGCCAGCAGTTATCGGGGGTCTGGGGCCAACGTCCTGACTTTC; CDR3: CASSYRGSGANVLTF
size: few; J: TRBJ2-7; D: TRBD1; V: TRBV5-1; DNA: TGCGCCAGCAGCTTGCGGCAGGGGGTCTACGAGCAGTACTTC; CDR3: CASSLRQGVYEQYF
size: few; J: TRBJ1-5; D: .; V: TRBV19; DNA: TGTGCCAGTAGTGATCGACAGGGCAATCAGCCCCAGCATTTT; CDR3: CASSDRQGNQPQHF
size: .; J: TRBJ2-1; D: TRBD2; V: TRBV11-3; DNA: TGTGCCAGCAGCTTAAGGCTAGCGGGATTTAGCAATGAGCAGTTCTTC; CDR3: CASSLRLAGFSNEQFF
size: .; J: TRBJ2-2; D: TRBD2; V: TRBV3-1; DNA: TGTGCCAGCAGCCAGGGACTAGTATCTACCGGGGAGCTGTTTTTT; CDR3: CASSQGLVSTGELFF
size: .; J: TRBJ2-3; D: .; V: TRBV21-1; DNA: TGTGCCAGCAGCAAAATAACGCGTCGGCGTACAGATACGCAGTATTTT; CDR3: CASSKITRRRTDTQYF
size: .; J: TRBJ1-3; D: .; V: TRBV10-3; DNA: TGTGCCACCCGGAAAGAGGTCCTCTCTGGAAACACCATATATTTT; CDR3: CATRKEVLSGNTIYF
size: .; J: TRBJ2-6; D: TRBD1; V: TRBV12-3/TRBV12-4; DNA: TGTGCCAGCAGTTGGACAGGGCCCTCTGGGGCCAACGTCCTGACTTTC; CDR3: CASSWTGPSGANVLTF
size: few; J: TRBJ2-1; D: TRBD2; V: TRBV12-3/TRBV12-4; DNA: TGTGCCAGCAGTGCGGGGGGACTAGCGGGGGTCAATGAGCAGTTCTTC; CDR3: CASSAGGLAGVNEQFF
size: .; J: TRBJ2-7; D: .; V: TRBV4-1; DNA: TGCGCCAGCCCAGCAAGGGGGTTGCCCTCCCACGAGCAGTACTTC; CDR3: CASPARGLPSHEQYF
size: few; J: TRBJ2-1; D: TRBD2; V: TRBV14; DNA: TGTGCCAGCAGCCCGCAGACTAGCGGGGTTTCCAATGAGCAGTTCTTC; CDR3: CASSPQTSGVSNEQFF
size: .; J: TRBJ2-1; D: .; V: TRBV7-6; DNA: TGTGCCAGCACCCTCAGAGGGTCGAACTCCTACAATGAGCAGTTCTTC; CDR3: CASTLRGSNSYNEQFF
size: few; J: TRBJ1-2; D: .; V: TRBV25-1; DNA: TGTGCCAGCAGCCCGCGGGGGGGCGCGAACGGCTACACCTTC; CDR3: CASSPRGGANGYTF
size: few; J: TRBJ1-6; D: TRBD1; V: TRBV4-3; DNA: TGCGCCAGCAGCCAAGAGAGACAGGGTAATTCACCCCTCCACTTT; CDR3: CASSQERQGNSPLHF
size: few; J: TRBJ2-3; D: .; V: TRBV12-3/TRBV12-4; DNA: TGTGCCAGCAGTAGCCGTCGGACGGCCACAGATACGCAGTATTTT; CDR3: CASSSRRTATDTQYF
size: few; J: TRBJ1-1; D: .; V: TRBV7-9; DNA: TGTGCCAGCAGCTTAGAGGGAGTGATCACTGAAGCTTTCTTT; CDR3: CASSLEGVITEAFF
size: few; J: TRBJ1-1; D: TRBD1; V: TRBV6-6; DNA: TGTGCCAGCAGGTATCAGGGGGGGACGACTGAAGCTTTCTTT; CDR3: CASRYQGGTTEAFF
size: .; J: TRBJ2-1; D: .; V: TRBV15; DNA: TGTGCCACCAGCAGAGATAGTCCAGAATACAATGAGCAGTTCTTC; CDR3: CATSRDSPEYNEQFF
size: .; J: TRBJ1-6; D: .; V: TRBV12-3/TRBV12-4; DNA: TGTGCCAGCAGTCCCTTTATGGCAAGGTTTTCACCCCTCCACTTT; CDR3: CASSPFMARFSPLHF
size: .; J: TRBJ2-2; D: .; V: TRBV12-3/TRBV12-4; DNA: .; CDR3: CASSSSGTGGRTGELFF
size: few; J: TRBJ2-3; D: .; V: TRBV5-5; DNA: TGTGCCAGCAGCTTGTATAGAGTCAACACAGATACGCAGTATTTT; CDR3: CASSLYRVNTDTQYF
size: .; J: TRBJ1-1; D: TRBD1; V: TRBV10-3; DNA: TGTGCCATCCAAAGGGACAGCGGCACTGAAGCTTTCTTT; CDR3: CAIQRDSGTEAFF
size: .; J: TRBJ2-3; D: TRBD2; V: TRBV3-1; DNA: TGTGCCAGCAGCCCGCAGCACAAGGGCCCAAAGACTAGCGGGGCAAAAGATACGCAGTATTTT; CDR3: CASSPQHKGPKTSGAKDTQYF
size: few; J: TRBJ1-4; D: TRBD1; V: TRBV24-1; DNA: TGTGCCACCAGTGATGCCGGGACAGGGAATGAAAAACTGTTTTTT; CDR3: CATSDAGTGNEKLFF
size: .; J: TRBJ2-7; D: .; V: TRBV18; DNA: TGTGCCAGCTCACCACCGGTGGGCCGAAACGAGCAGTACTTC; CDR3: CASSPPVGRNEQYF